The 21 T cell receptor beta chains listed next were all sequenced from one sample in a study of blood T cell repertoires in COVID-19 (TCRdb year 2020). The library was produced with the immunoSEQ multiplex PCR assay. TCRdb carries this immuneACCESS record with in-frame sequences only. Its versions omit some clonotypes, under half of them owing to an unresolved V gene in the studies checked, with the rest unexplained. Present in this sample are some 82,000 clones, about nine tenths of which were seen just once. Under 2.5% of the sample is held by the ten biggest clonotypes. Sequencing was performed on peripheral blood. The receptors originated from a woman between 50 and 59 years old in a cohort sampled during active COVID-19.

For the CDR3, the DNA is TGTGCCAGCAGTAGGGCAGGGGGGACAGATACGCAGTATTTT. Translation gives CASSRAGGTDTQYF. The rearrangement uses TRBV6-5 and TRBJ2-3, with D possibly matching TRBD1 (7 bases). Looked up from germline, CDR1 is MNHEY and CDR2 is SVGAGI. Between the trimmed V and J ends, which lost 5 bases and 3 bases, there was a span of 12 bases. The CDR3 spans 14 residues.

The rearrangement joins TRBV6-6 to TRBJ1-4; D might be TRBD1 (5 bases). CDR3 length equals 14 residues. Trimming removed 4 bases at V and 7 bases at J, with 13 bases between. Germline V CDR1 and CDR2: MNHNY, SVGAGI (reference sequence). This CDR3 reads CASSSGGGSEKLFF. The CDR3 DNA follows: TGTGCCAGCAGTTCCGGTGGGGGGAGTGAAAAACTGTTTTTT.

The V gene is TRBV5-1, the J gene TRBJ2-1; D gene uncertain. Germline CDR1 SGHRS, CDR2 YFSETQ. V gave up 5 bases and J gave up 0 bases, with 12 bases separating them. This CDR3 contains 15 residues. CDR3 sequence: CASRAASSSYNEQFF. The CDR3 bases are TGCGCCAGCAGGGCGGCGTCGAGCTCCTACAATGAGCAGTTCTTC. The whole variable domain, remainder taken from reference TRBV5-1 and TRBJ2-1, is KAGVTQTPRYLIKTRGQQVTLSCSPISGHRSVSWYQQTPGQGLQFLFEYFSETQRNKGNFPGRFSGRQFSNSRSEMNVSTLELGDSALYLCASRAASSSYNEQFFGPGTRLTVL.

CDR3 sequence (DNA): TGTGCCAGCAGGGAAACAGGGGGCGTCAATCAGCCCCAGCATTTT. Its translation: CASRETGGVNQPQHF. The genes are TRBV28 and TRBJ1-5; 9 bases match TRBD1. V was pared by 6 bases and J by 3 bases, with 6 bases of the junction left unmatched. Germline CDR1 reads MDHEN; CDR2 reads SYDVKM. The CDR3 has 15 amino acids.

The V and J genes are TRBV30 and TRBJ1-3; 10 bases agree with TRBD1. The CDR3 consists of 16 residues. The ends lost 4 bases at V and 0 bases at J; junction bases unmatched: 6. Germline assignment: CDR1 GTSNPN and CDR2 SVGIG (reference sequence). The CDR3 here is CAWKPRDRGSGNTIYF. CDR3 DNA: TGTGCCTGGAAGCCCCGGGACAGGGGCTCTGGAAACACCATATATTTT.

V is TRBV4-1 and J is TRBJ2-3, with D possibly matching TRBD2 (7 bases). In germline, CDR1 is MGHRA, CDR2 YSYEKL. Trimming removed 2 bases at V and 4 bases at J, with 10 bases between. The length of the CDR3 is 14 residues. The CDR3 sequence: CASSQTGRADTQYF. DNA of the CDR3: TGCGCCAGCAGCCAAACAGGGAGGGCAGATACGCAGTATTTT.

V gene TRBV19 combines with J gene TRBJ2-1; 7 nucleotides line up with TRBD2. The CDR3 runs to 15 residues. Trimming removed 3 bases from V and 8 bases from J; junction bases left unmatched: 10. The germline gives CDR1 LNHDA, CDR2 SQIVND (reference sequence). The CDR3 region has the DNA TGTGCCAGTAGTATCACGGGAGGCACCCGACATGAGCAGTTCTTC. Its protein product is CASSITGGTRHEQFF.

The chain carries TRBV4-1 and TRBJ1-5, with 7 bases that match TRBD1. J was trimmed by 5 bases and V by 6 bases; bases with no gene match: 10. Germline CDR1 reads MGHRA; CDR2 reads YSYEKL. This CDR3 has 15 amino acids. The CDR3: CASRREGAGDQPQHF. As DNA, the CDR3 is TGCGCCAGCAGGCGGGAGGGGGCAGGGGATCAGCCCCAGCATTTT.

V and J are TRBV18 and TRBJ1-1; D remains ambiguous. The CDR3 is 15 amino acids. V was trimmed by 0 bases and J by 0 bases, leaving 8 bases between them. The germline gives CDR1 KGHSH, CDR2 LQKENI. The CDR3: CASSPPKTLNTEAFF. In DNA, the CDR3 is TGTGCCAGCTCACCACCGAAGACACTGAACACTGAAGCTTTCTTT.

The CDR3 sequence is CASSRRQGVPSGANVLTF. Here the CDR3 DNA reads TGTGCCAGCAGCCGGCGACAGGGGGTCCCCTCTGGGGCCAACGTCCTGACTTTC. The J gene is TRBJ2-6, the V gene TRBV3-1 (or the pseudogene TRBV3-2); 9 bases are shared with TRBD1. The CDR3 covers 18 residues. From germline, CDR1 is LGHDT and CDR2 YNNKEL (reference sequence). J was trimmed by 0 bases and V by 4 bases; bases with no gene match: 7.

The genes are TRBV5-4 and TRBJ1-2; 7 bases match TRBD1. V trimming: 4 bases; J trimming: 8 bases; junction bases outside the gene matches: 11. The CDR3 loop spans 14 amino acids. CDR1 and CDR2 (germline): SGHNT, YYREEE (reference sequence). The CDR3 loop reads CASSQPGTARGYTF. The CDR3 nucleotides are TGTGCCAGCAGCCAACCCGGGACAGCTCGCGGCTACACCTTC.

The gene calls are TRBV7-3 and TRBJ2-1; 7 bases map to TRBD2. The CDR3 contains 16 residues. With V trimmed by 6 bases and J by 5 bases, 13 bases remained unmatched. Per the germline V gene, CDR1 is SGHTA and CDR2 is FQGTGA. CDR3 in amino acids: CASRPPQRDRDNEQFF. CDR3 sequence (DNA): TGTGCCAGCAGGCCCCCTCAGCGGGATAGGGACAATGAGCAGTTCTTC.

The chain uses TRBV28 and TRBJ2-1; perhaps TRBD2 as D (5 bases). Germline V lookup: CDR1 MDHEN, CDR2 SYDVKM. Trimming shortened V by 2 bases and J by 0 bases, and 11 bases separated the two germline ends. This CDR3 has 16 amino acids. As DNA, the CDR3 is TGTGCCAGCAGTTTAGCTAGCCGGAGCTCCTACAATGAGCAGTTCTTC. Its protein is CASSLASRSSYNEQFF.

About this clone: Sequence at one end of the junction differs from germline and may be a read error. The DNA of the CDR3 is TGTGCCAGCAGTGTATCCGGACACCAATACTTC. Its protein is CASSVSGHQYF. V is TRBV2 and J is TRBJ1-2; TRBD1 is a possible D gene (5 bases). CDR3 size: 11 residues. Germline CDR1 reads SNHLY; CDR2 reads FYNNEI.

CDR3 region: CASSLGTGAYEQYF. DNA for the CDR3: TGCGCCAGCAGCTTGGGGACAGGAGCCTACGAGCAGTACTTC. The chain combines TRBV5-1 with TRBJ2-7; 7 bases map to TRBD1. Trimming at V came to 0 bases and at J to 2 bases, leaving 2 bases not matched to a gene. In germline, CDR1 is SGHRS, CDR2 YFSETQ. This CDR3 contains 14 residues.

The chain couples TRBV18 to TRBJ2-5, with a tentative D call TRBD1 (5 bases). The V gene lost 3 bases and the J gene lost 1 base, with 6 bases spanning the gap. The germline V gene has CDR1 KGHSH and CDR2 LQKENI. This CDR3 region has 13 residues. In DNA, the CDR3 is TGTGCCAGCTCACCGACAGTCCAAGAGACCCAGTACTTC. This encodes CASSPTVQETQYF.

This clone has only a few counts. The J gene is TRBJ2-7, the V gene TRBV4-1; 11 bases line up with TRBD1. Losses at the gene ends were 1 base for V and 2 bases for J; bases not matched to a gene: 10. This CDR3 has 18 amino acids. Per the germline V gene, CDR1 is MGHRA and CDR2 is YSYEKL. CDR3 region: CASSQGVQPGQGAYEQYF. In nucleotides, the CDR3 is TGCGCCAGCAGCCAAGGAGTACAACCGGGACAGGGGGCCTACGAGCAGTACTTC.

The sample holds one count of this clone. J is TRBJ2-2 and V is TRBV27; 10 nucleotides align to TRBD1. Germline trimming cut 6 bases from V and 7 bases from J; bases unmatched to any gene: 11. This CDR3 has 16 residues. Germline V gives CDR1 MNHEY, CDR2 SMNVEV (reference sequence). CDR3 in amino acids: CASSPVLGQGLGELFF. The CDR3 region has the DNA TGTGCCAGCAGCCCTGTTCTGGGACAGGGGCTCGGGGAGCTGTTTTTT.

The CDR3 sequence is CASSQNDPWLGARQFF. The CDR3 nucleotides read TGTGCCAGCAGTCAAAACGACCCATGGTTGGGGGCGCGTCAGTTCTTC. The chain uses TRBV28 and TRBJ2-1; possible D gene TRBD1, 6 bases. The germline gives CDR1 MDHEN, CDR2 SYDVKM. Between the trimmed V and J ends, which lost 5 bases and 13 bases, there was a span of 27 bases. This CDR3 spans 16 amino acids. The full variable domain, completed using reference TRBV28 and TRBJ2-1, is DVKVTQSSRYLVKRTGEKVFLECVQDMDHENMFWYRQDPGLGLRLIYFSYDVKMKEKGDIPEGYSVSREKKERFSLILESASTNQTSMYLCASSQNDPWLGARQFFGPGTRLTVL.

The J gene is TRBJ2-3, the V gene TRBV2; TRBD2 matches 13 bases. V lost 1 base and J lost 6; bases outside the gene matches: 4. CDR1 is SNHLY and CDR2 is FYNNEI in the germline V gene. This CDR3 has 16 residues. The CDR3 spells CASSEGLAGGGDTQYF. CDR3 nucleotides: TGTGCCAGCAGTGAAGGACTAGCGGGGGGCGGGGATACGCAGTATTTT. Complete variable domain (other parts from reference TRBV2 and TRBJ2-3): EPEVTQTPSHQVTQMGQEVILRCVPISNHLYFYWYRQILGQKVEFLVSFYNNEISEKSEIFDDQFSVERPDGSNFTLKIRSTKLEDSAMYFCASSEGLAGGGDTQYFGPGTRLTVL.

The rearrangement uses TRBV19 and TRBJ1-2, with TRBD1 matching over 8 bases. CDR1 LNHDA and CDR2 SQIVND come from the germline V gene (reference sequence). Losses at the gene ends were 3 bases for V and 4 bases for J; bases not matched to a gene: 13. The CDR3 loop spans 17 amino acids. As DNA, the CDR3 is TGTGCCAGTAGTATCGGACAGGGCGTTTGGGGACTCTATGGCTACACCTTC. It encodes CASSIGQGVWGLYGYTF.